The T cell receptor (beta chain) under discussion was sequenced for a study of cytomegalovirus exposure and HLA in healthy donors. Study background: Unique TCR beta sequences numbering about 100 million came from 150 million to 200 million T cells in an earlier analysis. Study-wide results and caveats: Later analysis demonstrated an association between a missense DCLRE1C variant and TCR beta V- and J-gene trimming. Earlier analysis looked at TCR beta V segments, and most were productive about 90% or about 30% of the time.

CDR1 and CDR2 (germline): SGHRS, YFSETQ. The CDR3 extends over 17 amino acids. Unmatched junction bases numbered 7, after V lost 0 bases and J lost 5 bases. A multiplex PCR was run with 60 Vbeta primers and 13 Jbeta primers. Some clones are missing from TCRdb's copy, which holds only in-frame ones; the method was immunoSEQ multiplex PCR. The data show approximately 110,000 clones, with 76% seen just once and about 1.8% held by the top ten. As regards this clone: Its antigen is as yet unknown.

The chain couples TRBV5-1 to TRBJ2-2; 10 positions match TRBD1. The sequence was obtained from a man aged 50 or older in good health and CMV-seronegative. The sample taken for sequencing was PBMCs. The CDR3 reads CASSLARTGGNTGELFF. The CDR3 DNA is TGCGCCAGCAGCTTGGCCCGGACAGGGGGGAATACCGGGGAGCTGTTTTTT. Full variable domain (rest looked up from reference TRBV5-1 and TRBJ2-2): KAGVTQTPRYLIKTRGQQVTLSCSPISGHRSVSWYQQTPGQGLQFLFEYFSETQRNKGNFPGRFSGRQFSNSRSEMNVSTLELGDSALYLCASSLARTGGNTGELFFGEGSRLTVL.